This T cell receptor (beta chain) was captured in a study of CD8 T cells in ankylosing spondylitis. Regarding the study as a whole: From matched ankylosing spondylitis synovial fluid, disease-linked clones were reportedly recovered at significantly enriched levels. Disease-linked clones were CD8+ and relatively rare in peripheral blood. Seemingly distinctive of ankylosing spondylitis blood was a TCR beta motif formed by eight highly homologous variants.

Germline lookup yields CDR1 SGHRS and CDR2 YFSETQ. Between the trimmed V and J ends, which lost 0 bases and 4 bases, there was a span of 14 bases. The CDR3 has 16 residues. In making TCR beta libraries, quantitative 5'-RACE with molecular barcodes was used. MiXCR, applied by TCRdb to the 5' RACE reads, yields one record per CDR3 protein. The profile covers around 140,000 distinct CDR3 sequences, with over 9.5% appearing a single time and roughly 4.3% taken by the ten largest. In regard to this clonotype: What it recognizes is unknown.

The genes are TRBV5-1 and TRBJ1-3; D is uncertain. Sequencing input: blood, either unsorted or a sorted T cell fraction (not recorded which). This sequence was found in a female donor with ankylosing spondylitis or in good health (not recorded which). CDR3 bases: TGCGCCAGCAGCTTGGCCGGGATAGAGGCCGGAAACACCATATATTTT. It encodes CASSLAGIEAGNTIYF.